A single sample is the source of the 29 T cell receptor beta chains below, sequenced in a study of shared clonotypes between healthy human individuals (dated by TCRdb to about 2020). The method was the immunoSEQ multiplex PCR assay. Here the immuneACCESS table is served through TCRdb, limited to in-frame sequences with V and J called. Missing clones are a known gap in these copies; in checked studies unresolved V genes cover under half, and the rest lacks a known reason. The sample includes about 1.5 million clones, with 95% to 99% observed a single time. The ten most abundant clones make up less than 0.55% of the sample. Sequencing was carried out using naive CD4+ T cells sorted from blood. In light of the paper, this sample's cell subset or site label describes: CD45RA+ positively selected. The receptors originated from a man aged 25-40 years in good health.

This chain joins TRBV19 and TRBJ2-7; no firm D call. Per germline, CDR1 LNHDA and CDR2 SQIVND (reference sequence). This CDR3 region has 13 residues. Trimming took 3 bases from V and 6 from J, leaving 12 bases between them. CDR3 sequence reads: CASSIAHPSEQYF. The CDR3 DNA reads TGTGCCAGTAGTATCGCCCATCCGTCCGAGCAGTACTTC.

CDR3 residues: CASSFPLSLTDPYNEQFF. CDR3 nucleotide sequence: TGCGCCAGCAGCTTCCCCCTGTCCTTAACGGACCCTTACAATGAGCAGTTCTTC. V and J are TRBV5-1 and TRBJ2-1, with D hard to call. V was clipped by 2 bases and J by 4 bases, with 22 bases between them. Germline lookup yields CDR1 SGHRS and CDR2 YFSETQ. CDR3 length: 18 residues.

To note about this clone: This specimen includes other DNA sequences encoding the same CDR3. The rearrangement joins TRBV18 to TRBJ2-7, with D possibly being TRBD1 or TRBD2 (6 bases each). Trimming took off 1 base at V and 6 bases at J, with 13 bases between the two ends. Germline CDR1 is KGHSH and CDR2 is LQKENI. CDR3 length: 14 amino acids. CDR3 region: CASSPLGRGGEQYF. Here the CDR3 DNA reads TGTGCCAGCTCACCACTGGGCAGGGGAGGCGAGCAGTACTTC.

The V gene is TRBV7-9, the J gene TRBJ1-5; D is possibly TRBD1 (6 bases). Germline lookup yields CDR1 SEHNR and CDR2 FQNEAQ (reference sequence). V lost 5 bases and J lost 6, with 23 bases in between. This CDR3 comprises 17 residues. The CDR3 sequence is CASSPIPIQGLPQPQHF. CDR3 DNA sequence: TGTGCCAGCAGCCCTATCCCCATCCAGGGGCTACCTCAGCCCCAGCATTTT.

The CDR3, as DNA: TGTGCCAGCAGTGGCGGTCTCGGTAATGAAAAACTGTTTTTT. This sequence encodes CASSGGLGNEKLFF. The V and J genes are TRBV28 and TRBJ1-4; D unclear. Germline assignment: CDR1 MDHEN and CDR2 SYDVKM. This CDR3 has 14 amino acids. The V and J ends lost 5 bases and 4 bases respectively, with 11 bases between them.

The chain couples TRBV4-3 to TRBJ2-7; no clear D gene. This CDR3 is built from 15 residues. Germline V gene data show CDR1 as LGHNA and CDR2 as YSLEER. Between the trimmed V and J ends, which lost 0 bases and 2 bases, there was a span of 11 bases. The CDR3 DNA is TGCGCCAGCAGCCAAGAGGCACAGTCAGCCTACGAGCAGTACTTC. It specifies CASSQEAQSAYEQYF.

The chain couples TRBV4-1 to TRBJ2-7, with 7 bases that match TRBD2. J lost 6 bases, V lost 1 base, and 18 bases had no gene match. The CDR3 runs to 18 residues. CDR1 is MGHRA and CDR2 is YSYEKL in the germline V gene. The CDR3 DNA follows: TGCGCCAGCAGCCAAGCCTTCATAAGGCGGGGGAGGCTCGGCGAGCAGTACTTC. Translated: CASSQAFIRRGRLGEQYF.

The chain recombines TRBV15 with TRBJ2-5, with 8 nucleotides matching TRBD1. This CDR3 contains 16 residues. The junction had 10 bases not matched to a gene; V was cut back by 2 bases and J by 5 bases. CDR1 and CDR2 from the germline V gene are LNHNV and YYDKDF (reference sequence). The CDR3 region has the DNA TGTGCCACCAGCAGAACCCCGGGACAGGTCCGGGAGACCCAGTACTTC. It yields the protein CATSRTPGQVRETQYF.

As regards this clone: Distinct nucleotide sequences in the sample also encode this CDR3. This sequence joins TRBV7-2 and TRBJ2-1; TRBD2 aligns across 7 bases. Germline CDR1 SGHTA, CDR2 FQGNSA. J gave up 7 bases and V 1 base, and 1 base lay outside the gene matches. CDR3 length equals 13 residues. In DNA, the CDR3 is TGTGCCAGCAGCTTAGTGGGGGGGAATGAGCAGTTCTTC. Protein product: CASSLVGGNEQFF. Full variable domain (missing parts from reference TRBV7-2 and TRBJ2-1): GAGVSQSPSNKVTEKGKDVELRCDPISGHTALYWYRQSLGQGLEFLIYFQGNSAPDKSGLPSDRFSAERTGGSVSTLTIQRTQQEDSAVYLCASSLVGGNEQFFGPGTRLTVL.

The V gene is TRBV7-6, the J gene TRBJ2-1; 11 bases fit TRBD2. CDR3 length: 18 residues. From germline, CDR1 is SGHVS and CDR2 FNYEAQ. Trimming took 2 bases from V and 9 from J; bases not matched to a gene: 15. The CDR3 loop is CASSLLVAGGPSISEQFF. In nucleotides, the CDR3 is TGTGCCAGCAGCTTACTCGTAGCGGGAGGGCCCTCGATAAGTGAGCAGTTCTTC.

This sequence joins TRBV7-2 and TRBJ2-3; maybe TRBD2 (5 bases). The V gene lost 3 bases and the J gene lost 3 bases, with 7 bases spanning the gap. This CDR3 comprises 13 residues. The germline CDR1 and CDR2 sequences are SGHTA and FQGNSA. The DNA for the CDR3 is TGTGCCAGCAGCTTCAGACTAACAGATACGCAGTATTTT. Translated: CASSFRLTDTQYF.

The gene calls are TRBV27 and TRBJ1-2; TRBD1 matches 9 bases. Trimming cost V 3 bases and J 6 bases; bases outside gene matches: 5. The germline V gene has CDR1 MNHEY and CDR2 SMNVEV (reference sequence). The length of the CDR3 is 14 residues. DNA for the CDR3: TGTGCCAGCAGTTTGATTAACAGGGGGCATGGCTACACCTTC. Encoded protein: CASSLINRGHGYTF.

This chain uses TRBV18 with TRBJ1-4; D is unclear. This CDR3 contains 15 residues. CDR1 is KGHSH and CDR2 is LQKENI in the germline V gene. V lost 0 bases to trimming and J lost 1 base, with 6 bases between them. The CDR3, as DNA: TGTGCCAGCTCACCACCACGCATAACTAATGAAAAACTGTTTTTT. Its translation is CASSPPRITNEKLFF.

The genes are TRBV6-4 and TRBJ2-6, with a tentative D call TRBD1 (6 bases). Trimming left V 0 bases short and J 0 bases short, with 6 bases between. Germline CDR1 and CDR2: MRHNA and SNTAGT. The CDR3 contains 16 residues. CDR3 region: CASSDSTGSGANVLTF. CDR3 nucleotide sequence: TGTGCCAGCAGTGACTCGACAGGCTCTGGGGCCAACGTCCTGACTTTC.

The chain joins TRBV5-6 to TRBJ2-2, with TRBD1 matching over 10 bases. Germline assignment: CDR1 SGHDT and CDR2 YYEEEE. The CDR3 covers 15 residues. With V trimmed by 4 bases and J by 6 bases, 6 bases remained unmatched. Written as DNA, the CDR3 is TGTGCCAGCAGCGCGGGGGACAGGGGTCCCGGGGAGCTGTTTTTT. Its translation is CASSAGDRGPGELFF.

The CDR3 loop is CASSRTARTEAFF. CDR3 DNA sequence: TGTGCCAGCAGCCGGACGGCGCGAACTGAAGCTTTCTTT. The rearrangement uses TRBV7-3 and TRBJ1-1; D is unclear. The V and J ends lost 5 bases and 5 bases respectively, with 12 bases between them. The CDR3 totals 13 residues. From germline, CDR1 is SGHTA and CDR2 FQGTGA.

The count of this clone is one. Other DNA variants within this sample encode the same CDR3. V is TRBV18 and J is TRBJ1-4; D remains unclear. Germline V CDR1 and CDR2: KGHSH, LQKENI. Deletions cut 2 bases from V and 0 bases from J, with 1 base between. This CDR3 has 13 residues. CDR3 sequence reads: CASSPTTNEKLFF. The CDR3, as DNA: TGTGCCAGCTCACCAACAACTAATGAAAAACTGTTTTTT.

The chain joins TRBV4-2 to TRBJ2-7; 8 nucleotides match TRBD2. J gave up 2 bases and V 1 base, and 4 bases lay outside the gene matches. Germline CDR1 LGHNA, CDR2 YNFKEQ. The CDR3 extends over 15 amino acids. This chain's CDR3 is CASSQVPGGTYEQYF. The DNA of the CDR3 is TGTGCCAGCAGCCAAGTCCCGGGAGGGACCTACGAGCAGTACTTC.

The V gene is TRBV27, the J gene TRBJ2-5; D is perhaps TRBD1 (6 bases). This CDR3 comprises 13 residues. Per the germline V gene, CDR1 is MNHEY and CDR2 is SMNVEV (reference sequence). V was cut by 6 bases and J by 9 bases, with 17 bases left in between. CDR3 nucleotide sequence: TGTGCCAGCAGAGCGACAGGTCATTGGCCCCAGTACTTC. This sequence encodes CASRATGHWPQYF.

In regard to this clone: The junction shows a germline mismatch at one end, possibly a read error. The gene calls are TRBV6-5 and TRBJ2-7; maybe TRBD1 (5 bases). Germline CDR1 MNHEY, CDR2 SVGAGI. The CDR3 is made up of 13 amino acids. The CDR3 region has the DNA TGTGCCAGCAGATACTCAGGGTTCTACGAGCAGTACTTC. It specifies CASRYSGFYEQYF.

The V and J genes are TRBV7-8 and TRBJ2-3, with 8 positions matching TRBD2. The CDR3 has 15 residues. The V and J ends lost 9 bases and 0 bases, in that order; junction bases with no gene match: 8. The germline gives CDR1 SGHVS, CDR2 FQNEAQ. The CDR3 DNA is TGTGCCAGTTTACTAGCGGCCCCTAGCACAGATACGCAGTATTTT. This sequence encodes CASLLAAPSTDTQYF.

The rearrangement links TRBV4-3 to TRBJ2-7; a possible D gene is TRBD1 (5 bases). CDR3 size: 15 residues. Trimming pared 0 bases from V and 5 bases from J, leaving 14 bases between. Germline CDR1 and CDR2: LGHNA and YSLEER. CDR3 region: CASSQESAPGHEQYF. DNA of the CDR3: TGCGCCAGCAGCCAAGAGTCGGCCCCAGGGCACGAGCAGTACTTC.

The J gene is TRBJ1-1, the V gene TRBV5-1; TRBD1 might be the D (5 bases). The CDR3 extends over 19 amino acids. In germline, CDR1 is SGHRS, CDR2 YFSETQ. The V and J ends lost 4 bases and 0 bases respectively, with 25 bases between them. The chain's CDR3 is CASSVVTGTRGGVNTEAFF. The CDR3 coding sequence is TGCGCCAGCAGCGTGGTGACCGGGACCCGGGGAGGGGTGAACACTGAAGCTTTCTTT.

Concerning this clone: Different DNA sequences within this sample yield the same CDR3. The CDR3 DNA follows: TGCGCCAGCAGCTTGGCCGGAGCGGGAGGCTACAATGAGCAGTTCTTC. It codes for CASSLAGAGGYNEQFF. V and J are TRBV5-1 and TRBJ2-1, with 9 bases identical to TRBD2. The CDR3 length is 16 residues. V was pared by 0 bases and J by 3 bases, with 4 bases of the junction left unmatched. Germline V gene sequence: CDR1 SGHRS, CDR2 YFSETQ.

The rearrangement links TRBV25-1 to TRBJ1-4; TRBD1 is a possible D gene (5 bases). The CDR3 has 11 amino acids. The germline gives CDR1 MGHDK, CDR2 SYGVNS. V was shortened by 3 bases and J by 10 bases, with 6 bases between the two germline ends. The CDR3 reads CASSEGVKLFF. The CDR3 DNA reads as TGTGCCAGCAGTGAGGGGGTAAAACTGTTTTTT.

This clone was recorded once. This rearrangement joins TRBV11-2 to TRBJ1-2; D call uncertain. Germline CDR1 and CDR2: SGHAT and FQNNGV. This CDR3 comprises 14 residues. Deletions cut 5 bases from V and 7 bases from J, with 17 bases between. In DNA, the CDR3 is TGTGCCAGCAGCCCCCTAGTGGCACTACTTGGCTACACCTTC. Amino acid sequence: CASSPLVALLGYTF.

This rearrangement joins TRBV25-1 to TRBJ1-5, with TRBD1 identical over 10 bases. Trimming cost V 6 bases and J 1 base; bases outside gene matches: 0. The CDR3 extends over 14 amino acids. Germline values: CDR1 MGHDK, CDR2 SYGVNS. CDR3 residues: CASRGQGSNQPQHF. CDR3 nucleotides: TGTGCCAGCAGGGGACAGGGGAGCAATCAGCCCCAGCATTTT. Full variable domain (remainder filled in from reference TRBV25-1 and TRBJ1-5): EADIYQTPRYLVIGTGKKITLECSQTMGHDKMYWYQQDPGMELHLIHYSYGVNSTEKGDLSSESTVSRIRTEHFPLTLESARPSHTSQYLCASRGQGSNQPQHFGDGTRLSIL.

The rearrangement links TRBV11-3 to TRBJ2-2; perhaps TRBD2 as D (7 bases). The CDR3 extends over 17 amino acids. The V end lost 0 bases, the J end lost 6 bases, and 17 bases lay between the germline ends. In germline, CDR1 is SGHNT, CDR2 YENEEA. The CDR3 coding sequence is TGTGCCAGCAGCTTAGAGGGGGGGCCTGCGGATCCCGGGGAGCTGTTTTTT. Protein sequence: CASSLEGGPADPGELFF.

The chain employs TRBV10-3 and TRBJ2-7, with TRBD1 matching over 8 bases. Germline V lookup: CDR1 ENHRY, CDR2 SYGVKD. This CDR3 has 15 residues. Unmatched junction bases numbered 7, after V lost 0 bases and J lost 6 bases. CDR3 residues: CAISESGGTGGEQYF. DNA of the CDR3: TGTGCCATCAGTGAGTCGGGGGGAACAGGGGGCGAGCAGTACTTC.